The 7 T cell receptor beta chains below were found in one sample sequenced in a study of Graves' ophthalmopathy and Graves' hyperthyroidism. TCR beta CDR3 regions were amplified from RNA transcripts. After a first-round RT-PCR with HTBI primers, a second-round multiplex PCR was run. TCRdb re-analysed the multiplex PCR reads in MiXCR, keeping a single row per CDR3 protein. Of around 470,000 distinct CDR3 sequences in the sample, roughly an eighth are singletons; the top ten hold about a tenth. Material for sequencing was blood. Receptor source: a woman aged 25 to 39 with Graves' ophthalmopathy.

The chain links TRBV29-1 to TRBJ1-3; TRBD1 is a possible D gene (5 bases). Trimming removed 5 bases from V and 6 bases from J, with 11 bases in between. CDR1 is SQVTM, CDR2 ANQGSEA, per germline. The CDR3 is made up of 12 amino acids. CDR3 region: CSVRGLKNTIYF. As DNA, the CDR3 is TGCAGCGTTAGGGGTTTGAAAAACACCATATATTTT.

This clonotype was detected a few times. The chain combines TRBV18 with TRBJ2-5; TRBD2 might be the D (6 bases). The CDR3 covers 13 residues. The V end was cut by 5 bases, the J end by 3 bases, with 10 bases between. The V gene's germline CDR1 is KGHSH and CDR2 LQKENI. The CDR3 sequence is CASSLQREETQYF. Written as DNA, the CDR3 is TGTGCCAGCTCATTACAGCGGGAAGAGACCCAGTACTTC.

This clonotype has just a few counts. This chain uses TRBV19 with TRBJ1-2; 8 bases agree with TRBD1. Per the germline V gene, CDR1 is LNHDA and CDR2 is SQIVND (reference sequence). The CDR3 totals 15 residues. Losses at the gene ends were 9 bases for V and 8 bases for J; bases not matched to a gene: 17. The CDR3 coding sequence is TGTGCCAGCTATAATTGGCGACAGGGGATGCTGGGCTACACCTTC. Encoded protein: CASYNWRQGMLGYTF.

This clonotype was seen many times. This chain's CDR3 is CASSESGQGFQPQHF. In DNA form, the CDR3 reads TGTGCCAGCAGTGAGTCGGGACAGGGGTTTCAGCCCCAGCATTTT. The gene calls are TRBV25-1 and TRBJ1-5; 10 positions match TRBD1. The CDR3 contains 15 residues. Germline V lookup: CDR1 MGHDK, CDR2 SYGVNS. J was trimmed by 6 bases and V by 3 bases; bases with no gene match: 5.

This clonotype has ten or more counts. This rearrangement joins TRBV28 to TRBJ2-5, with 12 bases matching TRBD2. The CDR3 has 14 amino acids. CDR1 is MDHEN, CDR2 SYDVKM, per germline. V gave up 3 bases and J gave up 5 bases; unmatched junction bases: 1. CDR3 amino acids: CASSLTSGGETQYF. The CDR3 DNA is TGTGCCAGCAGTTTGACTAGCGGGGGTGAGACCCAGTACTTC.

This clonotype came up many times. V and J are TRBV24-1 and TRBJ2-4; 14 bases are a match to TRBD2. CDR3 length equals 17 residues. J lost 4 bases, V lost 9 bases, and 10 bases had no gene match. Looked up from germline, CDR1 is KGHDR and CDR2 is SFDVKD. CDR3 in DNA: TGTGCCACCTTTGGACTAGCGGGGGGCCGCCGAAAAAACATTCAGTACTTC. Translated, it gives CATFGLAGGRRKNIQYF.

The V call is TRBV11-3, the J call TRBJ2-2; 9 bases fit TRBD1. The CDR3 extends over 14 amino acids. CDR1 is SGHNT and CDR2 is YENEEA in the germline V gene. V lost 5 bases, J lost 6 bases, and 4 bases stayed unmatched. The DNA of the CDR3 is TGTGCCAGCAGCGGGACAGGGATCGCCGGGGAGCTGTTTTTT. Protein product: CASSGTGIAGELFF.